This T cell receptor beta chain was identified during a study of blood T cell repertoires in COVID-19. The germline V gene encodes CDR1 SGHRS and CDR2 YFSETQ. Trimming left V 4 bases short and J 0 bases short, with 15 bases between. This CDR3 spans 16 amino acids. This clone has only one observation. Here immunoSEQ multiplex PCR was the method, and the copy in TCRdb shows in-frame clones only, minus some. Among under 150,000 clones, approximately 88% were seen once, and the ten largest hold 25% to 30%. This rearrangement joins TRBV5-1 to TRBJ2-3, with a possible D match to TRBD1 (6 bases). The clonotype was recovered from a human donor in a cohort sampled during active COVID-19. The sequenced sample consisted of peripheral blood. CDR3 coding DNA: TGCGCCAGCAGCGTCGGACAGTTTCCTAGCACAGATACGCAGTATTTT. Encoded protein: CASSVGQFPSTDTQYF.